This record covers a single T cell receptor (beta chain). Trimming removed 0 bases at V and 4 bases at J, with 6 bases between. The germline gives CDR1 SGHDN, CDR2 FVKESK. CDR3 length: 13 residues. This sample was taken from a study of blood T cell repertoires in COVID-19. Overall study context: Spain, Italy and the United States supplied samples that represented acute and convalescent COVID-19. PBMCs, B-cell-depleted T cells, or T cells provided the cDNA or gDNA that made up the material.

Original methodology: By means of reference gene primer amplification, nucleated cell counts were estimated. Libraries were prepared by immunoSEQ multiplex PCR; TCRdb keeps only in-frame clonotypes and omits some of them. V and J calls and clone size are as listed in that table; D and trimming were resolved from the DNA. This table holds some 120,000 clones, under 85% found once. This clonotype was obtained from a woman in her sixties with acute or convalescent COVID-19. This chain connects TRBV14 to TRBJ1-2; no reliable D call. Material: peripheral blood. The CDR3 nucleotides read TGTGCCAGCAGCCAAGAAGCGGTCTATGGCTACACCTTC. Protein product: CASSQEAVYGYTF.